This T cell receptor beta chain was recorded in a study of neurological immune-mediated disorders. There were 1 million CD4+ or CD8+ T cells used in the sorted libraries. TCRdb ran MiXCR on the 5' RACE reads and lists one entry per CDR3 protein. This sample has tens of thousands of distinct CDR3 sequences; roughly 3.7% occur once, and the top ten carry 25%. The V and J ends lost 0 bases and 6 bases respectively, with 12 bases between them. CDR1 MDHEN and CDR2 SYDVKM come from the germline V gene. This CDR3 has 14 residues. This clonotype was found many times. The source material was CD4+ T cells from blood. This clonotype was obtained from a woman aged 40 to 50 in good health. The chain recombines TRBV28 with TRBJ2-7; weak D call: TRBD2 (5 bases). The CDR3: CASSLWDGRAEQYF. The DNA of the CDR3 is TGTGCCAGCAGTTTATGGGATGGGCGGGCCGAGCAGTACTTC.